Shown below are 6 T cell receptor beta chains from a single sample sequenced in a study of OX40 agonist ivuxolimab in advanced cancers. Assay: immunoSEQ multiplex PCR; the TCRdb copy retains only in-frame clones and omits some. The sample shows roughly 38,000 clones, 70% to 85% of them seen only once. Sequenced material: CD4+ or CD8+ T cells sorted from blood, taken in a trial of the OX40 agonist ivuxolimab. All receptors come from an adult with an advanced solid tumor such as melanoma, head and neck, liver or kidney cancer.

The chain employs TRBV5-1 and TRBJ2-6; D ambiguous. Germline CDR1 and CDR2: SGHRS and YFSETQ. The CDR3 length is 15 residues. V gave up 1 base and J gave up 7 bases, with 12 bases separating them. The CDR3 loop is CASSLLALGANVLTF. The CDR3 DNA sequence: TGCGCCAGCAGCTTGCTGGCTCTCGGTGCCAACGTCCTGACTTTC.

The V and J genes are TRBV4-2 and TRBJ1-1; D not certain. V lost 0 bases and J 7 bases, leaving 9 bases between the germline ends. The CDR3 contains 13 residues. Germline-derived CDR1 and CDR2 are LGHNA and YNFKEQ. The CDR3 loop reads CASSQEYQGEAFF. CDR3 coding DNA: TGTGCCAGCAGCCAAGAGTATCAAGGTGAAGCTTTCTTT.

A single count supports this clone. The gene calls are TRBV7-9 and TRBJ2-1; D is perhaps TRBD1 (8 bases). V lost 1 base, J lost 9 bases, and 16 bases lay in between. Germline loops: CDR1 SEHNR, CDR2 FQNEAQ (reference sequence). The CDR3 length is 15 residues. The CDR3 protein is CASSLVQGGAGEQFF. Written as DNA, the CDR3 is TGTGCCAGCAGCTTAGTACAGGGGGGGGCTGGTGAGCAGTTCTTC.

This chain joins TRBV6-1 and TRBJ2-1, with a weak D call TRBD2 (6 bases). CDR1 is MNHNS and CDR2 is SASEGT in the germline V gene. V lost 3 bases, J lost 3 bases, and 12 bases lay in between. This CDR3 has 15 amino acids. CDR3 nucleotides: TGTGCCAGCAGTGAGGGGACTCAGAGCTACAATGAGCAGTTCTTC. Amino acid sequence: CASSEGTQSYNEQFF.

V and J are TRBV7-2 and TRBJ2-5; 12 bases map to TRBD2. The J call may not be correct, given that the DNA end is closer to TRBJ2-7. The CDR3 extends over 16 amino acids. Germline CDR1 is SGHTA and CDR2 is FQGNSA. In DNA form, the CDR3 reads TGTGCCAGCAGCTTAGGGCTAGCGGGGGGGACCTACGAGCAGTACTTC. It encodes CASSLGLAGGTYEQYF.

CDR3 sequence: CASRSRLGYEQYF. In nucleotides, the CDR3 is TGCGCCAGCAGATCTAGACTAGGCTACGAGCAGTACTTC. This chain connects TRBV10-2 to TRBJ2-7; TRBD2 is a possible D gene (6 bases). In germline, CDR1 is WSHSY, CDR2 SAAADI. The CDR3 is made up of 13 amino acids. V lost 6 bases to trimming and J lost 3 bases, with 12 bases between them.